Listed below are T cell receptor beta chains from one sample, sequenced in a study of T-cell reconstitution after alpha-beta-depleted transplantation in children. Each CDR3 protein is one row after TCRdb ran MiXCR on the PCR reads. Of some 600,000 distinct CDR3 sequences detected, 13% appear once; the ten largest clones hold about 2.2%. Sequencing was performed on PBMCs, mostly from graft donor cells, taken 360 days after TCRalphabeta/CD19-depleted stem cell transplant. All receptors derive from a male patient aged 10 to 17 who had a stem cell transplant for acute myeloid leukemia, so the T cells may come from the graft donor. CDR3s leave out the opening cysteine and the closing phenylalanine or tryptophan. The D gene is left open where the match is weak. A row's size may be missing; if present it is once, few, many or a size class.

V	J	size	D	CDR3
TRBV6-5	TRBJ2-2	NA	NA	ASSYPNLSNRATGELF
TRBV29-1	TRBJ2-2	few	NA	SVENGVPTGELF
TRBV15	TRBJ2-7	many	TRBD2	ATSRGSGTSSYEQY
TRBV4-3	TRBJ2-7	NA	NA	ASSQERGMVPEQY
TRBV27	TRBJ2-1	few	TRBD2	ASSLIAREGLDEQF
TRBV12-3/TRBV12-4	TRBJ2-1	few	NA	ASSGTVGPRGEQF
TRBV6-1	TRBJ2-7	NA	TRBD1	ASRKGQGPYEQY
TRBV29-1	TRBJ2-1	few	NA	SVGRAVSYNEQF
TRBV5-1	TRBJ1-2	many	NA	ASSPGRLDYGYT
TRBV27	TRBJ2-2	many	NA	ASSLSWVAGELF
TRBV20-1	TRBJ2-1	NA	TRBD2	CKEGLAGDLTYNEQF
TRBV20-1	TRBJ2-6	few	NA	SARSGVSGANVLT
TRBV28	TRBJ1-5	NA	NA	ASSFPDRSNQPQH
TRBV5-1	TRBJ2-1	NA	TRBD1	ASSPRPRDRAYNEQF
TRBV4-3	TRBJ2-3	NA	TRBD2	ASSQDRASGLEDTQY
TRBV7-6	TRBJ2-7	few	TRBD2	ASSTRLAGGLDEQY
TRBV5-1	TRBJ2-2	NA	NA	ASSYVAGTGELF
TRBV7-2	TRBJ2-1	NA	NA	ASRGRLENYNEQF
TRBV20-1	TRBJ2-7	few	NA	SASGSPYEQY
TRBV27	TRBJ1-1	NA	TRBD1	ASSKYRGQNTEAF
TRBV20-1	TRBJ1-5	many	NA	SARRGVNQPQH
TRBV7-9	TRBJ2-7	few	TRBD1	ASSWTGDRYEQY
TRBV25-1	TRBJ2-5	NA	TRBD2	ASSESRGAWETQY
TRBV20-1	TRBJ2-7	few	TRBD1	SAPRPGGYEQY
TRBV7-2	TRBJ2-1	NA	TRBD1	ASRRQGALDEQF
TRBV12-3/TRBV12-4	TRBJ1-1	NA	NA	ASSFMEHHTEAF
TRBV6-6	TRBJ2-5	many	NA	ASSYSSAPGQGYLAGGLRETQY
TRBV23-1	TRBJ2-5	few	NA	ASSRVNRDAQRRTQY
TRBV6-6	TRBJ2-1	NA	NA	ASSYEHEQF
TRBV7-8	TRBJ2-5	few	TRBD1	ASSFLDTGAKKTQY
TRBV12-3/TRBV12-4	TRBJ1-6	NA	NA	ASSLGPTDGPSPLH
TRBV12-3/TRBV12-4	TRBJ2-2	NA	NA	ASSRTCGNTGELF
TRBV15	TRBJ2-7	many	TRBD1	ATSPMRGPYEQY
TRBV7-9	TRBJ1-1	NA	TRBD1	ASSPGQGVTEAF
TRBV28	TRBJ1-4	many	NA	ASSFPELSEKLF
TRBV28	TRBJ1-2	few	TRBD1	ASSDRTGNYGYT
TRBV14	TRBJ2-7	many	TRBD1	ASSQKTGLPSEQY